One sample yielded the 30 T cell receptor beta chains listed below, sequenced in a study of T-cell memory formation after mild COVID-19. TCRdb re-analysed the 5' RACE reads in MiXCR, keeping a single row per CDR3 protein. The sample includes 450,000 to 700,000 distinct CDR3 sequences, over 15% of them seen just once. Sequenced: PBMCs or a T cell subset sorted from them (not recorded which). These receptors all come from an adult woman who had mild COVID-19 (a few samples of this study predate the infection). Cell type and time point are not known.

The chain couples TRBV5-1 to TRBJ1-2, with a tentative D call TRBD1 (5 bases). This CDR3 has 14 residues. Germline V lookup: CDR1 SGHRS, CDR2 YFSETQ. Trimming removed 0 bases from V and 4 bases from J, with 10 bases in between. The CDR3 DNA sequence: TGCGCCAGCAGCTTGGCTCCAGGGAGCTATGGCTACACCTTC. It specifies CASSLAPGSYGYTF.

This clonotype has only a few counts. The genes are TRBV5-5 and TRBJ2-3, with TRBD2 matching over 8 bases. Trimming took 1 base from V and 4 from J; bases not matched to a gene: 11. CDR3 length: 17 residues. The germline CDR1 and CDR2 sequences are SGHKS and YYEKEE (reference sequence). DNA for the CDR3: TGTGCCAGCAGCTTGTTCTCCGGGAGGGTTCGGGCAGATACGCAGTATTTT. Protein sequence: CASSLFSGRVRADTQYF.

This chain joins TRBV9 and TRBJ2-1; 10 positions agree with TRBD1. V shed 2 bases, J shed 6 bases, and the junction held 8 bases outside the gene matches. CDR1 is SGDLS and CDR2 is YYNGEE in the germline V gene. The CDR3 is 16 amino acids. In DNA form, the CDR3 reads TGTGCCAGCAGCGTGCAAGGGACAGGGGTGAGCAATGAGCAGTTCTTC. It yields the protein CASSVQGTGVSNEQFF.

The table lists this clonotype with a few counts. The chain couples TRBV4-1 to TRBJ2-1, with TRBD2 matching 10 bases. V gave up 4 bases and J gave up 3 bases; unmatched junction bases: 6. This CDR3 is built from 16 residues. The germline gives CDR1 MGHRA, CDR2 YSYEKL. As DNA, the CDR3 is TGCGCCAGCAGCCGGCAGCGGGAGGGTGGCTACAATGAGCAGTTCTTC. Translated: CASSRQREGGYNEQFF.

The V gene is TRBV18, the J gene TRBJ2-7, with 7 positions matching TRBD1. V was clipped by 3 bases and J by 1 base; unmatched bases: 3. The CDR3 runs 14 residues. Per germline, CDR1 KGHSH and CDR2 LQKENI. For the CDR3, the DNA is TGTGCCAGCTCACCCCAGGGGGAATCCTACGAGCAGTACTTC. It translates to CASSPQGESYEQYF.

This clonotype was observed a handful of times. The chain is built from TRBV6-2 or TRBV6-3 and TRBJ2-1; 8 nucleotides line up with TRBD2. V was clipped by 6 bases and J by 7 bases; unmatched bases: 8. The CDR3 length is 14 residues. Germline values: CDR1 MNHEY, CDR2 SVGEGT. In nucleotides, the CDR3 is TGTGCCAGCAGAACCGGGACTAGATTAAATGAGCAGTTCTTC. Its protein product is CASRTGTRLNEQFF.

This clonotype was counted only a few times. The DNA for the CDR3 is TGTGCCAGCAGCCCAAGCCCTGGGGACAAGGGGGACACTGAAGCTTTCTTT. It codes for CASSPSPGDKGDTEAFF. J is TRBJ1-1 and V is TRBV7-9; D may be TRBD1 (6 bases). Trimming left V 5 bases short and J 3 bases short, with 22 bases between. This CDR3 comprises 17 residues. CDR1 is SEHNR, CDR2 FQNEAQ, per germline (reference sequence). Variable domain in full (rest from reference TRBV7-9 and TRBJ1-1): DTGVSQNPRHKITKRGQNVTFRCDPISEHNRLYWYRQTLGQGPEFLTYFQNEAQLEKSRLLSDRFSAERPKGSFSTLEIQRTEQGDSAMYLCASSPSPGDKGDTEAFFGQGTRLTVV.

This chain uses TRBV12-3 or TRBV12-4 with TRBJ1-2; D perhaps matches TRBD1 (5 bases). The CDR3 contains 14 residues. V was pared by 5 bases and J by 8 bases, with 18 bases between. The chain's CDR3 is CASSLRAGSSGYTF. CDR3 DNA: TGTGCCAGCAGTCTGCGCGCAGGGTCTAGCGGCTACACCTTC.

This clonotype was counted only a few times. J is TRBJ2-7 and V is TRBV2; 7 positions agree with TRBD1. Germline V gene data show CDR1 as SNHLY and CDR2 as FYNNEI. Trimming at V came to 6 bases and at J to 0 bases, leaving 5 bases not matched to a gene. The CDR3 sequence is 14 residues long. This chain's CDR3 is CASRGDRISYEQYF. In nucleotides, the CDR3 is TGTGCCAGCAGGGGGGACAGAATCTCCTACGAGCAGTACTTC.

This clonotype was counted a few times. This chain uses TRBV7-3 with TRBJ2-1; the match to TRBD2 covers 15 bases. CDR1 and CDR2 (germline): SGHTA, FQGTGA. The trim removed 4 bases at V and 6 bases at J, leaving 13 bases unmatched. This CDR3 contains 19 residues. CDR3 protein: CASSSPGGLGLAGGNEQFF. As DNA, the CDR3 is TGTGCCAGCAGCTCACCCGGCGGCCTGGGACTAGCGGGAGGCAATGAGCAGTTCTTC.

This CDR3 is CANLLAGEANTGELFF. Here the CDR3 DNA reads TGTGCCAACCTCTTAGCGGGGGAAGCGAACACCGGGGAGCTGTTTTTT. V usage is TRBV12-3 or TRBV12-4 and J usage is TRBJ2-2; 9 bases agree with TRBD2. Trimming took 10 bases from V and 0 from J; bases not matched to a gene: 9. CDR3 length: 16 amino acids.

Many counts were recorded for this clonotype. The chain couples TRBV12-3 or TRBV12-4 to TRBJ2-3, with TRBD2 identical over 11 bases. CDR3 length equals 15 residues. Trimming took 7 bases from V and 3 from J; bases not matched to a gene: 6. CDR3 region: CASKTSGGRTDTQYF. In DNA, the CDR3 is TGTGCCAGCAAAACTAGCGGGGGTCGGACAGATACGCAGTATTTT.

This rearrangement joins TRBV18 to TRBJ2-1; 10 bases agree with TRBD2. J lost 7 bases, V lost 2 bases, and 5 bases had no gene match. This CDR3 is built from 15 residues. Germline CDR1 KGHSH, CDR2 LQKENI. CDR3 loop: CASSPMTAGGNEQFF. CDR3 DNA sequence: TGTGCCAGCTCACCAATGACAGCGGGGGGGAATGAGCAGTTCTTC.

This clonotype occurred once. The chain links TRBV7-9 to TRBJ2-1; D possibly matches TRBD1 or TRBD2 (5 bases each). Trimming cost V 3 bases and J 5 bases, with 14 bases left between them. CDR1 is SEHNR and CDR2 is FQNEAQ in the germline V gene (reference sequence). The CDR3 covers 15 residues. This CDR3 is CASSLGRMTHNEQFF. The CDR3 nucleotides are TGTGCCAGCAGCTTGGGACGGATGACCCACAATGAGCAGTTCTTC.

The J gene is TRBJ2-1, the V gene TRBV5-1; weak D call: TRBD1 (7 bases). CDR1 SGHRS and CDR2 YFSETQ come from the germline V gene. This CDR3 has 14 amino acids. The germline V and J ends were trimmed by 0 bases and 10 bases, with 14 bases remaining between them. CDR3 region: CASSLDAGGGEQFF. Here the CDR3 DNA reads TGCGCCAGCAGCTTGGATGCAGGGGGAGGCGAGCAGTTCTTC.

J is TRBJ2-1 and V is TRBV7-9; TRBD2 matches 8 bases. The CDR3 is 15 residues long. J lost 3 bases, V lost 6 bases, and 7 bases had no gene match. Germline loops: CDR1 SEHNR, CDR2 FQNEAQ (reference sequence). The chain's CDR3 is CASRAAGGLYNEQFF. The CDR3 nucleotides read TGTGCCAGCAGGGCTGCGGGGGGCCTCTACAATGAGCAGTTCTTC.

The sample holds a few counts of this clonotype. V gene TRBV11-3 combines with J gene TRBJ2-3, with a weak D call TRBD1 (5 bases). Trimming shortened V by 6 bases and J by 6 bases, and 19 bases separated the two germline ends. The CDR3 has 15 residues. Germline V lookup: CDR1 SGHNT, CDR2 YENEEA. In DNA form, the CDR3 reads TGTGCCAGCAGGAAGGGGCTAGGCTCCTTCGATACGCAGTATTTT. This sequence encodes CASRKGLGSFDTQYF.

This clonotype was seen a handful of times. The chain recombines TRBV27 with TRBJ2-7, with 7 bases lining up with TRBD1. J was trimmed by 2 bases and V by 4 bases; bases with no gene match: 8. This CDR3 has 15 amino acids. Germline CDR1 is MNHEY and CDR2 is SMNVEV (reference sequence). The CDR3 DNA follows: TGTGCCAGCAGTTCCGGACAGGCCGGGACCTACGAGCAGTACTTC. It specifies CASSSGQAGTYEQYF.

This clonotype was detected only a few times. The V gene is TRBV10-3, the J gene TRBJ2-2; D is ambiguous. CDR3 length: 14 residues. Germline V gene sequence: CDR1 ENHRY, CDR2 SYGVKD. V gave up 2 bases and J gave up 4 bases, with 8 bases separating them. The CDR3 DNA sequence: TGTGCCATCAGTGAGAAGACTCTCACCGGGGAGCTGTTTTTT. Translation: CAISEKTLTGELFF.

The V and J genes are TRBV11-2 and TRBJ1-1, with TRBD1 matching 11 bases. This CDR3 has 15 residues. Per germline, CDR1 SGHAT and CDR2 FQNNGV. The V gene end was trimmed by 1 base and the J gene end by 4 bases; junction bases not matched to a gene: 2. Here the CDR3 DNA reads TGTGCCAGCAGCTTAGTAGGACAGGGGGCCACTGAAGCTTTCTTT. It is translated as CASSLVGQGATEAFF.

CDR3 in amino acids: CASSSRPGQGTFNEQFF. CDR3 in DNA: TGTGCCAGCAGCAGCCGGCCGGGACAGGGGACTTTCAATGAGCAGTTCTTC. The chain employs TRBV7-2 and TRBJ2-1; TRBD1 aligns across 10 bases. This CDR3 spans 17 amino acids. CDR1 is SGHTA and CDR2 is FQGNSA in the germline V gene. V trimming: 5 bases; J trimming: 6 bases; junction bases outside the gene matches: 13.

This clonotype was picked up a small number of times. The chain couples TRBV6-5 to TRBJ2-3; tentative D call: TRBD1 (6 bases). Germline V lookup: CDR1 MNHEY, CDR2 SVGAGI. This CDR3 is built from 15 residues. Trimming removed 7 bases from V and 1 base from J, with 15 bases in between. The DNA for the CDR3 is TGTGCCAGCACAAAGGGGGTTTGGGGCACAGATACGCAGTATTTT. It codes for CASTKGVWGTDTQYF.

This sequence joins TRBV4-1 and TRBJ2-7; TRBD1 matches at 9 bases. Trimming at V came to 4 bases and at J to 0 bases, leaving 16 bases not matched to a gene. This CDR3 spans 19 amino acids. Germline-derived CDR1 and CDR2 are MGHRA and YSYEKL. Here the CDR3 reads CASSPKMGQGTESSYEQYF. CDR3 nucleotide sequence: TGCGCCAGCAGCCCTAAGATGGGACAGGGAACGGAAAGCTCCTACGAGCAGTACTTC.

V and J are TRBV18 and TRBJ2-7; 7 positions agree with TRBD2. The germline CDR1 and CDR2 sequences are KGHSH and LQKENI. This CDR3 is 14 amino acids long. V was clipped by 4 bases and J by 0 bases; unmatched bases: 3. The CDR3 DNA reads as TGTGCCAGCTCACGGCGGGACTACTCCTACGAGCAGTACTTC. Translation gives CASSRRDYSYEQYF.

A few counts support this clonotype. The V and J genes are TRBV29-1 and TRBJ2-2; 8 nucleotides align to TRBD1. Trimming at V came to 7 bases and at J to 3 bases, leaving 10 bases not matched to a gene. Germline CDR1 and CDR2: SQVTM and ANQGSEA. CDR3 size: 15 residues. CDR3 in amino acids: CSAETGVPHTGELFF. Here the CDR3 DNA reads TGCAGCGCCGAGACAGGGGTGCCCCACACCGGGGAGCTGTTTTTT.

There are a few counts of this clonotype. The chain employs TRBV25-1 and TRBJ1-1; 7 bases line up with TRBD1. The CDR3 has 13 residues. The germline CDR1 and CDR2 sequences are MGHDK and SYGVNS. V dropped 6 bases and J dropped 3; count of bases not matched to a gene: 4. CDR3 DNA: TGTGCCAGCAGCGGTACAGGGGACACTGAAGCTTTCTTT. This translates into CASSGTGDTEAFF.

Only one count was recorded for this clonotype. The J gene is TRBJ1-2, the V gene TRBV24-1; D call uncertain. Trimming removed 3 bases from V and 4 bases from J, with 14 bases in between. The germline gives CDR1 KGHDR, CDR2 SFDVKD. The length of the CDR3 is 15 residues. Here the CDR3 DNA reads TGTGCCACCAGTGATAGTCTCGGGATTTCCTATGGCTACACCTTC. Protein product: CATSDSLGISYGYTF.

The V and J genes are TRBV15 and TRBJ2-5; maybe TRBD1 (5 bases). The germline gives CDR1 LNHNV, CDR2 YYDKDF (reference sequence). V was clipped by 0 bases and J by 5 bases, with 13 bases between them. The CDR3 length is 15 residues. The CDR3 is CATSRDQPGWETQYF. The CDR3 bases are TGTGCCACCAGCAGAGATCAACCAGGGTGGGAGACCCAGTACTTC.

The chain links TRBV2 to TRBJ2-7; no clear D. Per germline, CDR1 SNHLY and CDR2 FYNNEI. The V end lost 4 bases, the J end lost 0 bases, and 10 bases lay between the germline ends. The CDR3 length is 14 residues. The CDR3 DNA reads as TGTGCCAGCAGTGGAGACGTCCGCTCCTACGAGCAGTACTTC. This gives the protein CASSGDVRSYEQYF.

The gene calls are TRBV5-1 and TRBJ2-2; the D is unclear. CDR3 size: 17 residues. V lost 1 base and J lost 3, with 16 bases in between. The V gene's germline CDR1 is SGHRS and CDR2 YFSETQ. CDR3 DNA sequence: TGCGCCAGCAGCTTGTCGAGTGATCCTCTCTACACCGGGGAGCTGTTTTTT. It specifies CASSLSSDPLYTGELFF. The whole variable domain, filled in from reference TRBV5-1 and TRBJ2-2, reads KAGVTQTPRYLIKTRGQQVTLSCSPISGHRSVSWYQQTPGQGLQFLFEYFSETQRNKGNFPGRFSGRQFSNSRSEMNVSTLELGDSALYLCASSLSSDPLYTGELFFGEGSRLTVL.